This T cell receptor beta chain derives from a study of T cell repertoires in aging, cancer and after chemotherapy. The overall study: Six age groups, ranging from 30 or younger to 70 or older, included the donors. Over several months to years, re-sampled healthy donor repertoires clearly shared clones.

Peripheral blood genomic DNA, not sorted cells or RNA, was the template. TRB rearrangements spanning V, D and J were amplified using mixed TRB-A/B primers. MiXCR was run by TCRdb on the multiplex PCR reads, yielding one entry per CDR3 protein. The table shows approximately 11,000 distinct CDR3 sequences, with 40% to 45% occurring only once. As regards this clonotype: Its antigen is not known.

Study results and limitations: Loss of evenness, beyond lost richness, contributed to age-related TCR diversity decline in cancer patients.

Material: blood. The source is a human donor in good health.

This CDR3 is CASSSRGYTQYF. The CDR3 DNA sequence: TGTGCCAGCAGCTCCCGTGGATATACGCAGTATTTT. The chain recombines TRBV7-3 with TRBJ2-3, with unresolved D. Germline V gene sequence: CDR1 SGHTA, CDR2 FQGTGA. V was shortened by 4 bases and J by 7 bases, with 9 bases between the two germline ends. The CDR3 consists of 12 residues.